This TCR beta chain is drawn from a study of blood T cell repertoires in COVID-19. About the research overall: Specimens from acute and convalescent COVID-19 originated in the United States, Italy and Spain. The cDNA or gDNA used as material had been derived from T cells, B-cell-depleted T cells, or PBMCs.

Per the authors' pipeline: How many nucleated cells were present was estimated from reference gene primer amplification. Sequencing used immunoSEQ multiplex PCR; TCRdb keeps in-frame clones, though not all of them. D and trimming come from the DNA, and the V and J calls and clone size come from that table. The profile covers more than 110,000 clones, with around 86% appearing a single time and under 7% taken by the ten largest. This clone was seen only once. This CDR3 region has 14 residues. Germline loops: CDR1 SGHTA, CDR2 FQGTGA. V was pared by 2 bases and J by 13 bases, with 7 bases of the junction left unmatched.

Material: peripheral blood. The chain uses TRBV7-3 and TRBJ2-1; 11 bases fit TRBD2. The sequence was obtained from a human donor in a cohort sampled during active COVID-19. This CDR3 is CASSLGVAGGPQFF. The CDR3 DNA sequence: TGTGCCAGCAGCTTAGGGGTAGCGGGAGGGCCCCAGTTCTTC.